The entry that follows covers one T cell receptor beta chain sequence. J was trimmed by 4 bases and V by 4 bases; bases with no gene match: 8. The CDR3 is 17 amino acids. Germline assignment: CDR1 SGHRS and CDR2 YFSETQ. Methods used by the authors: Estimation of nucleated cell counts relied on the amplification of reference gene primers. The protocol was immunoSEQ multiplex PCR, while the TCRdb copy is restricted to in-frame clones and leaves out a portion. V and J calls and clone size come straight from that table; D and trimming were deduced from the DNA. The data show a few hundred thousand clones, 70% to 90% seen once. Cohort placement rested on clinical history that participants reported themselves. The data were obtained in a study of blood T cell repertoires in COVID-19.

This TCR was recovered from a woman between 40 and 55 years old with acute COVID-19. This rearrangement joins TRBV5-1 to TRBJ2-1, with 13 bases aligning to TRBD2. The sequencing sample was made of PBMCs or T cells enriched from blood (not recorded which). CDR3 region: CASSAWTSGRGYNEQFF. For the CDR3, the DNA is TGCGCCAGCAGCGCCTGGACTAGCGGGAGAGGTTACAATGAGCAGTTCTTC. The variable domain in full, with the rest retrieved from reference TRBV5-1 and TRBJ2-1, is KAGVTQTPRYLIKTRGQQVTLSCSPISGHRSVSWYQQTPGQGLQFLFEYFSETQRNKGNFPGRFSGRQFSNSRSEMNVSTLELGDSALYLCASSAWTSGRGYNEQFFGPGTRLTVL.